The 19 T cell receptor beta chains below come from one sample, sequenced in a study of shared clonotypes between healthy human individuals (dated by TCRdb to the early 2020s). Library creation used the immunoSEQ multiplex PCR assay. Entries here come from immuneACCESS through TCRdb and include only in-frame sequences with V and J called. Some clones fail to appear in such tables; in the studies checked, an unresolved V gene covers under half of the shortfall, and the cause of the remainder is unknown. This sample holds more than 2,000,000 clones; approximately 93% were observed only once. About 0.39% of the sample comes from the top ten. The sequenced sample was naive CD4+ T cells from PBMCs. Taken with the paper, the label for cell subset or site translates to: CD45RA+ positively selected. These receptor sequences come from a man aged 18 to 30 in good health. Some clones in this sample may be carry-over from other donors' samples.

The genes are TRBV7-9 and TRBJ2-3; D may correspond to TRBD1 or TRBD2 (5 bases each). Trimming left V 8 bases short and J 0 bases short, with 15 bases between. Germline loops: CDR1 SEHNR, CDR2 FQNEAQ (reference sequence). The CDR3 is 15 residues long. The CDR3 sequence: CASGRRDASTDTQYF. In DNA form, the CDR3 reads TGTGCCAGCGGACGTCGGGACGCGAGCACAGATACGCAGTATTTT.

In this sample, this clone turned up a few times. The J gene is TRBJ1-3, the V gene TRBV11-2, with D unclear. This CDR3 spans 16 amino acids. V was trimmed by 1 base and J by 4 bases, leaving 14 bases between them. Germline V gene data show CDR1 as SGHAT and CDR2 as FQNNGV. CDR3 sequence: CASSLVPGSIGNTIYF. The CDR3 DNA reads as TGTGCCAGCAGCTTAGTGCCGGGAAGTATAGGAAACACCATATATTTT.

The chain joins TRBV5-1 to TRBJ2-2, with 7 nucleotides matching TRBD2. The CDR3 loop spans 15 amino acids. J was trimmed by 4 bases and V by 4 bases; bases with no gene match: 7. Germline assignment: CDR1 SGHRS and CDR2 YFSETQ. Here the CDR3 DNA reads TGCGCCAGCAGCATGAGCGGGATGGGCACCGGGGAGCTGTTTTTT. Translating it yields CASSMSGMGTGELFF.

V usage is TRBV6-6 and J usage is TRBJ1-5; no clear D gene. V shed 8 bases and J shed 3 bases, with 17 bases lying between them. Germline loops: CDR1 MNHNY, CDR2 SVGAGI (reference sequence). The CDR3 covers 15 residues. CDR3 amino acids: CASLRELGINQPQHF. The CDR3 DNA reads TGTGCCAGCCTGAGGGAACTTGGTATCAATCAGCCCCAGCATTTT.

The chain is built from TRBV7-9 and TRBJ1-2; D is uncertain. The ends were cut back, 1 base at V and 8 bases at J, with 11 bases in the middle. The CDR3 consists of 13 residues. The germline V gene has CDR1 SEHNR and CDR2 FQNEAQ (reference sequence). The CDR3 sequence is CASSLGSETGYTF. CDR3 nucleotides: TGTGCCAGCAGCTTAGGCAGCGAGACGGGCTACACCTTC. Drawing the rest from reference TRBV7-9 and TRBJ1-2, the complete variable domain is DTGVSQNPRHKITKRGQNVTFRCDPISEHNRLYWYRQTLGQGPEFLTYFQNEAQLEKSRLLSDRFSAERPKGSFSTLEIQRTEQGDSAMYLCASSLGSETGYTFGSGTRLTVV.

This chain uses TRBV7-8 with TRBJ2-3, with D possibly called TRBD1 or TRBD2 (5 bases each). Trimming cost V 0 bases and J 4 bases, with 26 bases left between them. The germline V gene has CDR1 SGHVS and CDR2 FQNEAQ. The CDR3 is 20 residues long. The CDR3 DNA follows: TGTGCCAGCAGCTTAGCGCGGCTTCCGGCCACCTTAAGGGGAGCAGATACGCAGTATTTT. It codes for CASSLARLPATLRGADTQYF.

V usage is TRBV9 and J usage is TRBJ2-7; 14 nucleotides line up with TRBD2. Per the germline V gene, CDR1 is SGDLS and CDR2 is YYNGEE. The CDR3 runs 17 residues. V gave up 3 bases and J gave up 2 bases; unmatched junction bases: 7. CDR3: CASSAGTSGRGAYEQYF. DNA of the CDR3: TGTGCCAGCAGCGCAGGGACTAGCGGGAGAGGGGCCTACGAGCAGTACTTC.

The chain uses TRBV5-1 and TRBJ1-1, with 10 bases matching TRBD1. CDR1 and CDR2 (germline): SGHRS, YFSETQ. CDR3 size: 14 residues. V shed 4 bases and J 8 bases; nucleotides not matched to a gene: 8. The CDR3 here is CASSRDRGLSEAFF. Written as DNA, the CDR3 is TGCGCCAGCAGCCGGGACAGGGGTTTGTCGGAAGCTTTCTTT.

As concerns this clone: This CDR3 is also generated by other DNA sequences in the sample. The chain employs TRBV4-1 and TRBJ1-5; no definite D call. This CDR3 is built from 13 residues. Germline V gene lookup returns CDR1 MGHRA and CDR2 YSYEKL. Trimming took off 0 bases at V and 4 bases at J, with 4 bases between the two ends. CDR3 coding DNA: TGCGCCAGCAGCCAAGATCGGAATCAGCCCCAGCATTTT. Translated: CASSQDRNQPQHF.

CDR3 bases: TGCGCCAGCAGCCAAGATCCTTACAGGGGGATTGAAGCTTTCTTT. This encodes CASSQDPYRGIEAFF. The chain recombines TRBV4-3 with TRBJ1-1, with 8 bases identical to TRBD1. Germline V gene sequence: CDR1 LGHNA, CDR2 YSLEER. V trimming: 0 bases; J trimming: 7 bases; junction bases outside the gene matches: 7. The length of the CDR3 is 15 residues.

J is TRBJ2-1 and V is TRBV5-1, with unresolved D. The CDR3 totals 13 residues. CDR1 and CDR2 (germline): SGHRS, YFSETQ. V was cut by 3 bases and J by 9 bases, with 13 bases left in between. The CDR3 spells CASSSSFRGEQFF. Here the CDR3 DNA reads TGCGCCAGCAGCTCATCCTTTCGCGGTGAGCAGTTCTTC.

CDR3 region: CASSLLSNEQFF. CDR3 bases: TGTGCCAGCAGCTTACTATCAAATGAGCAGTTCTTC. The J gene is TRBJ2-1, the V gene TRBV11-1, with D unresolved. V shed 2 bases and J shed 7 bases, with 6 bases lying between them. The CDR3 has 12 residues. Germline lookup yields CDR1 SGHAT and CDR2 FQDESV (reference sequence).

This clone was counted a few times. The chain employs TRBV30 and TRBJ1-1, with 8 bases lining up with TRBD1. The CDR3 is 13 amino acids. Germline V lookup: CDR1 GTSNPN, CDR2 SVGIG (reference sequence). V was pared by 5 bases and J by 7 bases, with 9 bases of the junction left unmatched. In nucleotides, the CDR3 is TGTGCCTGGGACAGGGGAGGTGGGGGTGAAGCTTTCTTT. This translates into CAWDRGGGGEAFF.

The chain couples TRBV28 to TRBJ1-5; the D gene is possibly TRBD1 (5 bases). Germline lookup yields CDR1 MDHEN and CDR2 SYDVKM. Trimming removed 2 bases from V and 4 bases from J, with 15 bases in between. This CDR3 spans 16 amino acids. The CDR3 region has the DNA TGTGCCAGCAGTTTAGAGGGGCTAGGGCATAATCAGCCCCAGCATTTT. Its translation: CASSLEGLGHNQPQHF.

With respect to this clone: The sample holds other DNA sequences that translate to the same CDR3. The rearrangement joins TRBV28 to TRBJ1-1; possibly TRBD1 for D (5 bases). This CDR3 contains 12 residues. Deletions cut 2 bases from V and 4 bases from J, with 5 bases between. The V gene's germline CDR1 is MDHEN and CDR2 SYDVKM. This CDR3 is CASSLRGTEAFF. CDR3 DNA: TGTGCCAGCAGTTTAAGGGGCACTGAAGCTTTCTTT.

The chain carries TRBV14 and TRBJ1-1; D gene unclear. The germline CDR1 and CDR2 sequences are SGHDN and FVKESK. The CDR3 extends over 15 amino acids. The germline V and J ends were trimmed by 1 base and 3 bases, with 12 bases remaining between them. In DNA, the CDR3 is TGTGCCAGCAGCCAAGTAGGAGGCTCTCACACTGAAGCTTTCTTT. This sequence encodes CASSQVGGSHTEAFF.

The CDR3 reads CASRGMLFREGNEQFF. CDR3 coding DNA: TGTGCCAGCAGAGGTATGTTGTTCAGGGAAGGCAATGAGCAGTTCTTC. The J gene is TRBJ2-1, the V gene TRBV11-2; TRBD1 is a possible D gene (5 bases). Germline lookup yields CDR1 SGHAT and CDR2 FQNNGV. The V and J ends lost 6 bases and 6 bases respectively, with 21 bases between them. The CDR3 length is 16 residues. Filled out from reference TRBV11-2 and TRBJ2-1, the complete variable domain reads EAGVAQSPRYKIIEKRQSVAFWCNPISGHATLYWYQQILGQGPKLLIQFQNNGVVDDSQLPKDRFSAERLKGVDSTLKIQPAKLEDSAVYLCASRGMLFREGNEQFFGPGTRLTVL.

This clone was detected once. The chain employs TRBV28 and TRBJ2-7, with TRBD2 as a possible D gene (6 bases). The CDR3 covers 15 residues. Germline V lookup: CDR1 MDHEN, CDR2 SYDVKM. With 5 bases removed from V and 4 bases from J, the gap between germline ends came to 18 bases. The CDR3 nucleotides are TGTGCCAGCAGTCGCGCGGGGACGCGAGGGTACGAGCAGTACTTC. Residues: CASSRAGTRGYEQYF.

Only a few counts were recorded for this clone. This same CDR3 is encoded by further DNA sequences in the sample. CDR3 residues: CASSLGTEAFF. The CDR3 region has the DNA TGTGCCAGCAGTTTAGGGACTGAAGCTTTCTTT. The chain carries TRBV28 and TRBJ1-1; D gene ambiguous. V was cut by 2 bases and J by 5 bases, with 3 bases left in between. CDR3 length equals 11 residues. Germline CDR1 reads MDHEN; CDR2 reads SYDVKM.